The 14 T cell receptor beta chains below were found in one sample sequenced in a study of CD8 T cells in ankylosing spondylitis. TCRdb called the 5' RACE reads again in MiXCR, with one record for every CDR3 protein. The sample carries about 140,000 distinct CDR3 sequences, 10% to 12% recorded once. What was sequenced was blood, either unsorted or a sorted T cell fraction (not recorded which). The receptors derive from a female donor with ankylosing spondylitis or in good health (not recorded which).

The table lists this clonotype with a few counts. Since a much larger clone is just one base distant, this may be a read error. The genes are TRBV12-3 or TRBV12-4 and TRBJ2-7; D is tentatively TRBD1 or TRBD2 (6 bases each). The CDR3 loop spans 14 amino acids. Deletions cut 3 bases from V and 2 bases from J, with 11 bases between. The CDR3 loop is CASSLTGAAYEQYF. The DNA of the CDR3 is TGTGCCAGCAGTTTGACGGGGGCCGCCTACGAGCAGTACTTC.

This clonotype was counted ten times or more. CDR3 bases: TGTGCCAGCCGCGGCTATCCCCTCACAGATACGCAGTATTTT. Its translation: CASRGYPLTDTQYF. This chain connects TRBV5-5 to TRBJ2-3; no firm D call. Trimming stripped 7 bases from V and 2 bases from J, with 14 bases between. Germline CDR1 is SGHKS and CDR2 is YYEKEE (reference sequence). The CDR3 has 14 residues.

Many counts were recorded for this clonotype. The gene calls are TRBV7-6 and TRBJ2-2; D may be TRBD2 (6 bases). CDR3 length equals 13 residues. The V gene lost 5 bases and the J gene lost 6 bases, with 10 bases spanning the gap. Germline assignment: CDR1 SGHVS and CDR2 FNYEAQ. CDR3 in amino acids: CASSRPGAGELFF. The CDR3 coding sequence is TGTGCCAGCAGCCGCCCGGGGGCCGGGGAGCTGTTTTTT.

Many counts were recorded for this clonotype. The chain has TRBV12-3 or TRBV12-4 and TRBJ2-3; a weak D match, TRBD2 (7 bases). The CDR3 consists of 14 residues. V was trimmed by 10 bases and J by 4 bases, leaving 18 bases between them. CDR3 in amino acids: CANSRGGGADTQYF. In DNA form, the CDR3 reads TGTGCCAACTCTCGCGGGGGCGGCGCAGATACGCAGTATTTT.

This clonotype was found many times. The chain carries TRBV5-1 and TRBJ1-1; 10 bases map to TRBD1. The germline gives CDR1 SGHRS, CDR2 YFSETQ. The CDR3 extends over 15 amino acids. Trimming cost V 8 bases and J 3 bases; bases outside gene matches: 10. The CDR3 is CASRNGDRGYTEAFF. CDR3 nucleotides: TGCGCCAGTAGAAACGGGGACAGGGGTTACACTGAAGCTTTCTTT.

This clonotype was recorded at least ten times. The chain couples TRBV6-5 to TRBJ1-1, with 9 nucleotides matching TRBD1. V gave up 4 bases and J gave up 1 base; unmatched junction bases: 4. The CDR3 is 15 residues long. CDR1 is MNHEY, CDR2 SVGAGI, per germline. CDR3 bases: TGTGCCAGCAGTTCCACAGGGGGCCCGAACACTGAAGCTTTCTTT. It is translated as CASSSTGGPNTEAFF.

Remarks on this clonotype: A much larger clone is a single base away; this may be a read error. V usage is TRBV11-3 and J usage is TRBJ1-2, with D tentatively TRBD1 (5 bases). Germline loops: CDR1 SGHNT, CDR2 YENEEA. The CDR3 loop spans 15 amino acids. CDR3 nucleotide sequence: TGTGCCAGCAGCTTAGAACCCGGGGCTGCCTATGGCGACACCTTC. This translates into CASSLEPGAAYGDTF. Drawing the rest from reference TRBV11-3 and TRBJ1-2, the complete variable domain is EAGVVQSPRYKIIEKKQPVAFWCNPISGHNTLYWYLQNLGQGPELLIRYENEEAVDDSQLPKDRFSAERLKGVDSTLKIQPAELGDSAVYLCASSLEPGAAYGDTFGSGTRLTVV.

There are many counts of this clonotype. The V gene is TRBV18, the J gene TRBJ2-1; 7 bases are a match to TRBD1. From germline, CDR1 is KGHSH and CDR2 LQKENI. This CDR3 region has 14 residues. V shed 4 bases, J shed 6 bases, and the junction held 6 bases outside the gene matches. CDR3 region: CASSQLGQSNEQFF. As DNA, the CDR3 is TGTGCCAGCTCACAATTGGGACAGAGCAATGAGCAGTTCTTC.

There are many counts of this clonotype. This chain joins TRBV12-3 or TRBV12-4 and TRBJ2-7, with a tentative D call TRBD1 (5 bases). The CDR3 length is 14 residues. Trimming took off 3 bases at V and 4 bases at J, with 13 bases between the two ends. The CDR3 sequence is CASSFSQGRYEQYF. In DNA form, the CDR3 reads TGTGCCAGCAGTTTTAGTCAGGGAAGGTACGAGCAGTACTTC.

This clonotype was recorded many times. The V call is TRBV20-1, the J call TRBJ2-7, with 9 bases lining up with TRBD2. Germline V gene sequence: CDR1 DFQATT, CDR2 SNEGSKA (reference sequence). The CDR3 contains 15 residues. With V trimmed by 0 bases and J by 6 bases, 9 bases remained unmatched. CDR3 nucleotide sequence: TGCAGTGCTAGAGATCAGGCGGGAGGGCTCGGCGAGCAGTACTTC. Its translation: CSARDQAGGLGEQYF.

This clonotype was recorded at least ten times. The chain couples TRBV7-6 to TRBJ2-7; 11 positions agree with TRBD1. This CDR3 contains 15 residues. V lost 5 bases to trimming and J lost 4 bases; unmatched junction nucleotides: 7. In germline, CDR1 is SGHVS, CDR2 FNYEAQ. Here the CDR3 reads CASSPGQGARYEQYF. The CDR3 coding sequence is TGTGCCAGCAGCCCAGGACAGGGGGCGAGGTACGAGCAGTACTTC.

This clonotype was counted many times. The chain has TRBV6-1 and TRBJ1-5; 7 bases align to TRBD1. CDR3 length: 16 amino acids. V lost 6 bases to trimming and J lost 2 bases; unmatched junction nucleotides: 10. Per germline, CDR1 MNHNS and CDR2 SASEGT. CDR3 sequence (DNA): TGTGCCAGCAGCCGATCCCGACAGGGCGGCAATCAGCCCCAGCATTTT. Its protein is CASSRSRQGGNQPQHF.

This clonotype was found many times. The CDR3 is CASSPHGRALSNEQFF. The CDR3 DNA reads TGTGCCAGTAGTCCGCACGGGAGGGCCCTCAGCAATGAGCAGTTCTTC. The chain joins TRBV19 to TRBJ2-1; 8 bases match TRBD2. The CDR3 consists of 16 residues. CDR1 LNHDA and CDR2 SQIVND come from the germline V gene (reference sequence). The V segment lost 5 bases and the J segment 6 bases; nucleotides outside the gene matches: 12.

The table lists this clonotype with many counts. V usage is TRBV21-1 and J usage is TRBJ1-2; the D call of TRBD1 is as the table states it, not checked on the DNA. TRBV21-1 is annotated as a pseudogene. The CDR3 is 14 amino acids. Here the CDR3 DNA reads TGTGCCAGCAGCATGACAGAGCCTAACTATGGCTACACCTTC. Amino acids: CASSMTEPNYGYTF.